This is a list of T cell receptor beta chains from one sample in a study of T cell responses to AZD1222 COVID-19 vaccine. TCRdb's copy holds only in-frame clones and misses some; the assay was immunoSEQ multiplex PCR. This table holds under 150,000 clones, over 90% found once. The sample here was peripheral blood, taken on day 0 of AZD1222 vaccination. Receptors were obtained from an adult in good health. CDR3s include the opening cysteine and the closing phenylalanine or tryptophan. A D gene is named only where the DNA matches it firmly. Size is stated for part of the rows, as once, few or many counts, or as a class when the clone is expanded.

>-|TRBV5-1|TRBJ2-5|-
CASSFTRRAQTQYF
TGCGCCAGCAGCTTTACCAGGCGGGCTCAGACCCAGTACTTC
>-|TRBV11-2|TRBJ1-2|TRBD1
CASSRDRDHGGYTF
TGTGCCAGCAGCCGAGACAGGGATCATGGGGGCTACACCTTC
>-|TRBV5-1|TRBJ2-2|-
CASSKQGNTGELFF
TGCGCCAGCAGCAAACAGGGTAACACCGGGGAGCTGTTTTTT
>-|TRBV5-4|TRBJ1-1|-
CASRVGGQREAFF
TGTGCCAGCAGGGTCGGCGGACAGCGCGAAGCTTTCTTT
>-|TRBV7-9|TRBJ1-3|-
CASSLGSGNTIYF
TGTGCCAGCAGCTTAGGGTCTGGAAACACCATATATTTT
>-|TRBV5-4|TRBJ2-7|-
CASSPQAGNSYEQYF
TGTGCCAGCAGCCCACAGGCGGGGAACTCCTACGAGCAGTACTTC
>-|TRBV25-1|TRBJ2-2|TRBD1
CASSHFRDRGGTGELFF
TGTGCCAGCAGTCATTTCCGGGACAGGGGAGGCACCGGGGAGCTGTTTTTT
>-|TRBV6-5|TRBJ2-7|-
CASSSLQFSYEQYF
TGTGCCAGCAGCTCCCTTCAGTTCTCCTACGAGCAGTACTTC
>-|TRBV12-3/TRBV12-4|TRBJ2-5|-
CASSLSWGETQYF
TGTGCCAGCAGTTTATCGTGGGGGGAGACCCAGTACTTC
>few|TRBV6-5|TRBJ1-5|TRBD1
CASSTGGSDQPQHF
TGTGCCAGTTCGACAGGGGGCAGTGATCAGCCCCAGCATTTT
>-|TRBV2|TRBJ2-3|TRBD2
CASRATSGSRDTQYF
TGTGCCAGCAGGGCCACTAGCGGGTCGCGAGATACGCAGTATTTT
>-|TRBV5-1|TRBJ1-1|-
CASRVRGANTEAFF
TGCGCCAGCAGAGTCCGGGGGGCCAACACTGAAGCTTTCTTT
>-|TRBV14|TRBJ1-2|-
CASSQLLNYGYTF
TGTGCCAGCAGCCAACTCCTTAACTATGGCTACACCTTC
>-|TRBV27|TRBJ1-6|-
CASSSPVSSYNSPLHF
TGTGCCAGCAGTTCTCCGGTTAGCTCCTATAATTCACCCCTCCACTTT
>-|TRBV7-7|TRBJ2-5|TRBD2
CASRSQAGGSETQYF
TGTGCTAGCAGATCCCAAGCGGGGGGGTCGGAGACCCAGTACTTC
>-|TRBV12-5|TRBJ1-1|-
CASGAARYTEAFF
TGTGCTAGTGGCGCCGCTAGGTACACTGAAGCTTTCTTT
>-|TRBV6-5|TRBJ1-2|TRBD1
CASSPDRDNYGYTF
TGTGCCAGCAGTCCGGACAGGGATAACTATGGCTACACCTTC
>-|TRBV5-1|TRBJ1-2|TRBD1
CASSKGQGGYGYTF
TGCGCCAGCAGCAAGGGACAGGGCGGCTATGGCTACACCTTC
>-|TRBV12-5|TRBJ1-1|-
CASGPWTVLGEAFF
TGTGCTAGTGGTCCATGGACAGTTTTGGGTGAAGCTTTCTTT
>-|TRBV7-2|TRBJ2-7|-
CASSLIRNEQYF
TGTGCCAGCAGCTTAATCCGGAACGAGCAGTACTTC
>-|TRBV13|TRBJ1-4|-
CASSSGRVATNEKLFF
TGTGCCAGCAGCTCCGGACGGGTAGCAACTAATGAAAAACTGTTTTTT
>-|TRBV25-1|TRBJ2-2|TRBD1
CASNSGTGVTGELFF
TGTGCCAGCAATTCCGGGACAGGGGTCACCGGGGAGCTGTTTTTT